A single TCR beta chain is shown here with its context. This clone was seen at least ten times. Its antigen specificity is not known. The input lacks base qualities; no much larger clone sits a single base away. Other nucleotide sequences from this sample produce the same CDR3. This entry belongs to a study of metastatic and nonmetastatic thyroid tumors (dated by TCRdb to about 2020). The study in broad terms: Repertoires from peripheral blood and from tumor or nodule tissue samples of malignant and benign thyroid patients were compared.

Library generation was performed with PCR. Sequencing was carried out with an Illumina HiSeq 4000. High-throughput sequencing was used to profile the CDR3 region of the TCR beta-chain in every patient. As for the original processing: A classifier to discriminate distant-metastatic papillary thyroid cancer patients was built from CDR3 differences across clinicopathological groups. The Shannon index was used to measure repertoire diversity, and the Morisita-Horn index was used to measure how similar tumor and blood repertoires were. The public reads were reanalyzed by TCRdb: fastp trimming at Q25, MiXCR alignment, in-frame beta chains only. The V and J calls here are based on TCRdb, not the publication. The sample yields approximately 28,000 clones; approximately 15% were counted once. Jointly, the top ten make up approximately 6.5% of the sample. No treatment had been received by any patient before thyroid surgery. Using T-cell receptor beta sequencing, the researchers looked back retrospectively at clinical samples from patients, gathered between about 2012 and 2019.

Broad study findings and their caveats: In both blood and tumor samples, malignant tumors were reported to have significantly higher TCR beta diversity than benign nodules.

Source material: blood. This clonotype was obtained from a male donor with papillary thyroid cancer or a benign thyroid nodule (not recorded which). Some clones in this sample may be carry-over from other donors' samples.

The CDR3 region: CASSTAGTGGVTDTQYF. The DNA sequence follows: TGCGCCAGCAGCACAGCCGGGACAGGGGGTGTGACAGATACGCAGTATTTT. The chain uses TRBV5-1 and TRBJ2-3, with 11 junctional bases fitting TRBD1. Based on the germline V gene, the CDR1 and CDR2 sequences are SGHRS and YFSETQ. The CDR3 numbers 17 residues from cysteine through phenylalanine. The retained sequence is limited to the CDR3, 51 bases, with the frame set at the first base. For this chain, trimming is 4 bases at the V end and 3 bases at the J end, and the number of junction bases without a gene match is 10.